The 10 T cell receptor beta chains below all came from one sample that was sequenced in a study of early T cells in non-severe SARS-CoV-2 infection. TCRdb reprocessed the 5' RACE reads with MiXCR, giving one entry per CDR3 protein. The profile shows about 77,000 distinct CDR3 sequences, 4.5% to 6% of them singletons. The sample was whole blood, taken at baseline. The receptor set was obtained from an adult who was a healthcare worker with PCR-confirmed SARS-CoV-2 infection or an uninfected control (not recorded which).

In this sample, this clonotype turned up a few times. The chain couples TRBV3-1 to TRBJ2-1, with a possible D match to TRBD2 (6 bases). V lost 4 bases, J lost 11 bases, and 12 bases lay in between. CDR3 length: 12 amino acids. Germline V lookup: CDR1 LGHDT, CDR2 YNNKEL (reference sequence). The CDR3 spells CASSPAGSKQFF. CDR3 coding DNA: TGTGCCAGCAGCCCCGCCGGGAGCAAGCAGTTCTTC.

This clonotype has at least ten counts. V usage is TRBV25-1 and J usage is TRBJ1-4; perhaps TRBD1 as D (5 bases). Germline V gene sequence: CDR1 MGHDK, CDR2 SYGVNS. Trimming cost V 5 bases and J 6 bases, with 10 bases left between them. The CDR3 extends over 13 amino acids. CDR3 sequence reads: CASSLWGDEKLFF. The DNA of the CDR3 is TGTGCCAGCAGTCTCTGGGGGGATGAAAAACTGTTTTTT.

About this clonotype: Germline and junction disagree at one end, which may indicate a read error. This chain links TRBV18 with TRBJ2-2; 9 nucleotides align to TRBD2. CDR1 and CDR2 (germline): KGHSH, LQKENI. The CDR3 loop spans 15 amino acids. The CDR3 nucleotides are TGTGCCAGCTCACCGCGGGAGGGCGCTGCCGGGGAGCCGTTTTTT. This codes for CASSPREGAAGEPFF.

This clonotype is deemed medium-sized. The rearrangement links TRBV4-2 to TRBJ1-2, with D uncertain. This CDR3 is 15 amino acids long. Germline assignment: CDR1 LGHNA and CDR2 YNFKEQ. V was pared by 0 bases and J by 2 bases, with 10 bases between. CDR3 sequence reads: CASSQDSAKNYGYTF. CDR3 in DNA: TGTGCCAGCAGCCAAGACAGCGCCAAAAACTATGGCTACACCTTC.

This clonotype came up many times. The chain recombines TRBV7-3 with TRBJ2-3; D not resolved. The CDR3 is made up of 15 amino acids. Deletions cut 5 bases from V and 3 bases from J, with 15 bases between. The germline V gene encodes CDR1 SGHTA and CDR2 FQGTGA. CDR3 nucleotide sequence: TGTGCCAGCAGCCCTGACTCGCACAGTACAGATACGCAGTATTTT. Amino acids: CASSPDSHSTDTQYF.

This clonotype showed up many times. This chain joins TRBV3-1 and TRBJ2-5; D is unclear. CDR1 and CDR2 from the germline V gene are LGHDT and YNNKEL (reference sequence). The V and J ends lost 1 base and 2 bases respectively, with 17 bases between them. This CDR3 is built from 17 residues. The CDR3 DNA follows: TGTGCCAGCAGCCAAGGGCCCGGACGCCTAGTTCAAGAGACCCAGTACTTC. Its translation: CASSQGPGRLVQETQYF.

To note about this clonotype: A much larger clone lies one base from this, so it may be a read error. This chain uses TRBV6-5 with TRBJ2-2, with D uncertain. The CDR3 has 14 amino acids. Germline V gene sequence: CDR1 MNHEY, CDR2 SVGAGI. CDR3 amino acids: CASCYFSRTRELFF. In nucleotides, the CDR3 is TGTGCCAGCTGTTACTTCTCCCGGACCCGGGAGCTGTTTTTT.

This clonotype was detected many times. The genes are TRBV13 and TRBJ2-7, with TRBD1 matching over 7 bases. The CDR3 is 17 amino acids. J gave up 1 base and V 3 bases, and 12 bases lay outside the gene matches. Per the germline V gene, CDR1 is PRHDT and CDR2 is FYEKMQ (reference sequence). The CDR3 is CASSFLPRQGYSYEQYF. In DNA, the CDR3 is TGTGCCAGCAGCTTCCTCCCCCGACAGGGTTATTCCTACGAGCAGTACTTC.

This clonotype was observed many times. The V gene is TRBV3-1, the J gene TRBJ2-3; D is unclear. The CDR3 is 11 amino acids. Germline loops: CDR1 LGHDT, CDR2 YNNKEL (reference sequence). Trimming cost V 5 bases and J 2 bases, with 2 bases left between them. The DNA for the CDR3 is TGTGCCAGCAGCTACACAGATACGCAGTATTTT. As protein: CASSYTDTQYF.

This clonotype showed up many times. V usage is TRBV4-1 and J usage is TRBJ2-7, with 7 bases lining up with TRBD2. There are 16 residues in the CDR3. Per germline, CDR1 MGHRA and CDR2 YSYEKL. Losses at the gene ends were 0 bases for V and 2 bases for J; bases not matched to a gene: 7. The CDR3 region is CASSQDGLADAYEQYF. The DNA for the CDR3 is TGCGCCAGCAGCCAAGATGGTCTAGCGGACGCCTACGAGCAGTACTTC.